This is a list of T cell receptor beta chains from one sample in a study of Ad26.COV2.S vaccination and SARS-CoV-2 variants. Profiled with immunoSEQ multiplex PCR; TCRdb holds only in-frame clones, not every one. The repertoire includes about 98,000 clones, around three quarters of them detected once, and 15% to 20% sits in the top ten. The sample in question was peripheral blood, obtained after recovery from COVID-19. The source is a human donor who had recovered from COVID-19. Each CDR3 is given with its conserved first and last residue. Size is stated for part of the rows, as once, few or many counts, or as a class when the clone is expanded.

cdr3_aa: CAINLGRNYGYTF
v_call: TRBV10-3
clone_size: .
j_call: TRBJ1-2

cdr3_aa: CSGANTEAFF
v_call: TRBV29-1
clone_size: few
j_call: TRBJ1-1

cdr3_aa: CASSEFVETNEKLFF
v_call: TRBV6-1
clone_size: few
j_call: TRBJ1-4

cdr3_aa: CASGYRESGEQYF
v_call: TRBV6-5
clone_size: .
j_call: TRBJ2-7

cdr3_aa: CASSPTTPNTEAFF
v_call: TRBV4-1
clone_size: .
j_call: TRBJ1-1

cdr3_aa: CAISESGRAHEQYF
v_call: TRBV10-3
clone_size: .
j_call: TRBJ2-7

cdr3_aa: CASSPQSPYEQYF
v_call: TRBV6-2/TRBV6-3
clone_size: .
j_call: TRBJ2-7

cdr3_aa: CASSPDDGDLFSYEQYF
v_call: TRBV7-9
clone_size: .
j_call: TRBJ2-7

cdr3_aa: CASSRIRDRGNTIYF
v_call: TRBV7-9
clone_size: .
j_call: TRBJ1-3

cdr3_aa: CASRTQNQGSPLHF
v_call: TRBV27
clone_size: few
j_call: TRBJ1-6

cdr3_aa: CASSSTGGYEQYF
v_call: TRBV19
clone_size: .
j_call: TRBJ2-7

cdr3_aa: CASSLQGKHNEQYF
v_call: TRBV19
clone_size: .
j_call: TRBJ2-7

cdr3_aa: CASSVAMNTEAFF
v_call: TRBV2
clone_size: .
j_call: TRBJ1-1

cdr3_aa: CASSPAGGFDEKLFF
v_call: TRBV28
clone_size: .
j_call: TRBJ1-4

cdr3_aa: CASSLGQGLGEQYF
v_call: TRBV5-5
clone_size: .
j_call: TRBJ2-7

cdr3_aa: CASSYFAGDSYNEQFF
v_call: TRBV6-5
clone_size: once
j_call: TRBJ2-1

cdr3_aa: CASNLPDSCTDTQYF
v_call: TRBV23-1
clone_size: .
j_call: TRBJ2-3

cdr3_aa: CAYAADRGSDGYTF
v_call: TRBV10-3
clone_size: .
j_call: TRBJ1-2

cdr3_aa: CAWSLSGGQDTQYF
v_call: TRBV30
clone_size: many
j_call: TRBJ2-3

cdr3_aa: CASKTGGSAETQYF
v_call: TRBV2
clone_size: .
j_call: TRBJ2-5

cdr3_aa: CASSLEPQGDGNTIYF
v_call: TRBV5-5
clone_size: .
j_call: TRBJ1-3

cdr3_aa: CAWSVAGNNSPLHF
v_call: TRBV30
clone_size: .
j_call: TRBJ1-6

cdr3_aa: CASSQVTDYSWETQYF
v_call: TRBV4-1
clone_size: .
j_call: TRBJ2-5

cdr3_aa: CASSLAGGELIYGYTF
v_call: TRBV28
clone_size: .
j_call: TRBJ1-2

cdr3_aa: CASTQRDPQTETQYF
v_call: TRBV6-6
clone_size: .
j_call: TRBJ2-5

cdr3_aa: CASSLGGTADFSPLHF
v_call: TRBV27
clone_size: .
j_call: TRBJ1-6

cdr3_aa: CASSFQGRGGYGYTF
v_call: TRBV7-9
clone_size: few
j_call: TRBJ1-2

cdr3_aa: CASSQDREKLFF
v_call: TRBV6-6
clone_size: .
j_call: TRBJ1-4

cdr3_aa: CASRIGSTDTQYF
v_call: TRBV19
clone_size: .
j_call: TRBJ2-3

cdr3_aa: CASRYLNQPQHF
v_call: TRBV2
clone_size: .
j_call: TRBJ1-5

cdr3_aa: CASSLEETQYF
v_call: TRBV5-1
clone_size: .
j_call: TRBJ2-5

cdr3_aa: CASSYRTNTEAFF
v_call: TRBV27
clone_size: .
j_call: TRBJ1-1

cdr3_aa: CASSLGRSGNTIYF
v_call: TRBV27
clone_size: .
j_call: TRBJ1-3

cdr3_aa: CASSSSGSEEKLFF
v_call: TRBV5-6
clone_size: .
j_call: TRBJ1-4

cdr3_aa: CASSVDVRETGELFF
v_call: TRBV9
clone_size: .
j_call: TRBJ2-2

cdr3_aa: CASSLGGRGTYEQYF
v_call: TRBV27
clone_size: few
j_call: TRBJ2-7

cdr3_aa: CASSLGTANEQFF
v_call: TRBV7-7
clone_size: .
j_call: TRBJ2-1

cdr3_aa: CASSFSHNEDTEAFF
v_call: TRBV27
clone_size: many
j_call: TRBJ1-1

cdr3_aa: CASSLNDYGYTF
v_call: TRBV11-2
clone_size: .
j_call: TRBJ1-2

cdr3_aa: CATFTGGNSPLHF
v_call: TRBV2
clone_size: .
j_call: TRBJ1-6

cdr3_aa: CASSESRGTSYF
v_call: TRBV2
clone_size: few
j_call: TRBJ2-7